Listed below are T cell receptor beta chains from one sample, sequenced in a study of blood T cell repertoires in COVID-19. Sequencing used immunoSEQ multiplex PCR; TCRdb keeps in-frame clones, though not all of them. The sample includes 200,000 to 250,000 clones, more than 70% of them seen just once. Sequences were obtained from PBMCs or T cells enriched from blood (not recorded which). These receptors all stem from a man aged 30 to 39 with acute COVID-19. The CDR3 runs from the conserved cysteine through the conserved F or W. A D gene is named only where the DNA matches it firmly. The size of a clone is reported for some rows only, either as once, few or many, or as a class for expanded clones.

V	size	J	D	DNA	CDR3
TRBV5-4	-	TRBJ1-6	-	TGTGCCAGCAGCTTGGCGGGGGGCGGGGATTCACCCCTCCACTTT	CASSLAGGGDSPLHF
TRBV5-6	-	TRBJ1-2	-	TGTGCCAGCAGCCTAGGACTGATCCTAGCTAACTATGGCTACACCTTC	CASSLGLILANYGYTF
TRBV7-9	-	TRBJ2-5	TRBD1	TGTGCCAGCAGCTCGGGACAGGGAGGAGAGACCCAGTACTTC	CASSSGQGGETQYF
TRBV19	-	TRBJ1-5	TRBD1	TGTGCCAGTACCGACAGGGGCGGTCAGCCCCAGCATTTT	CASTDRGGQPQHF
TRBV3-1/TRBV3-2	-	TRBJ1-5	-	TGTGCCAGCAGCCAAGGGGCCCTTAGGAACCAGCCCCAGCATTTT	CASSQGALRNQPQHF
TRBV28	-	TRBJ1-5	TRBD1	TGTGCCAGCAGCCACAGGGGGGTCAATCAGCCCCAGCATTTT	CASSHRGVNQPQHF
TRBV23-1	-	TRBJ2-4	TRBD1	TGCGCCAGCAGTCAATCGTCGACAGGGGAACCCAAAAACATTCAGTACTTC	CASSQSSTGEPKNIQYF
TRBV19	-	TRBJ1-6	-	TGTGCCAGTACTAGGAGCACCTATAATTCACCCCTCCACTTT	CASTRSTYNSPLHF
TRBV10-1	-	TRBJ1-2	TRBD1	TGCGCCAGCAGTGCGGACAGGGAATACAGTGGCTACACCTTC	CASSADREYSGYTF
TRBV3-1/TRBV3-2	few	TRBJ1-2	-	TGTGCCAGCAGCCAAGACAGGAAATATGGCTACACCTTC	CASSQDRKYGYTF
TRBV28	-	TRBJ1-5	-	TGTGCCAGCATCGCGGGGACGGCGACCAATCAGCCCCAGCATTTT	CASIAGTATNQPQHF
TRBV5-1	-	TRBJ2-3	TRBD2	TGCGCCAGCAGCGCGTGGAACGACGGGCTAGCGGGGGCGGATTTTTCACACACAGATACGCAGTATTTT	CASSAWNDGLAGADFSHTDTQYF
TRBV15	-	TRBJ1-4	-	TGTGCCACCAGCAGGGGGGGGGAGGCGCGGACTAATGAAAAACTGTTTTTT	CATSRGGEARTNEKLFF
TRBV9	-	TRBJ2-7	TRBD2	TGTGCCAGCAGCGTAGCGGGGGGTAACGAGCAGTACTTC	CASSVAGGNEQYF
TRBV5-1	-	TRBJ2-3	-	TGCGCCAGCAGCTTTCAGGGGCAAAGCACAGATACGCAGTATTTT	CASSFQGQSTDTQYF
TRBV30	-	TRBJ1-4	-	TGTGCCCGCGGCGGGAATGACGAAAAACTGTTTTTT	CARGGNDEKLFF
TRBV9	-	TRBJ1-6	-	TGTGCCAGCAGCGTAAGAGGAGAGGGAGGTAATTCACCCCTCCACTTT	CASSVRGEGGNSPLHF
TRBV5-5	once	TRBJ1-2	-	TGTGCCAGCAGCTTGCAGACTTACTATGGCTACACCTTC	CASSLQTYYGYTF
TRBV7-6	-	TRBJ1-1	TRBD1	TGTGCCAGCAGCCCAGGGACAGTGAGGGTGAACACTGAAGCTTTCTTT	CASSPGTVRVNTEAFF
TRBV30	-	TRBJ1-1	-	TGTGCCTGGAGTTTAGGGACTAGGACTGAAGCTTTCTTT	CAWSLGTRTEAFF
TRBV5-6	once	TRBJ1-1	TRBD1	TGTGCCAGCAGCTTGCCGGGGACAGTGAACACTGAAGCTTTCTTT	CASSLPGTVNTEAFF
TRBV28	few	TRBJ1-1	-	TGTGCCAGCAGTTTAATTGGGGCGAACACTGAAGCTTTCTTT	CASSLIGANTEAFF
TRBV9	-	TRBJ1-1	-	TGTGCCAGCAGCGTAGGAAGGGGCTCCATGAACACTGAAGCTTTCTTT	CASSVGRGSMNTEAFF
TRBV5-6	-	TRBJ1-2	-	TGTGCCAGCACCATGACGGGCTATGGCTACACCTTC	CASTMTGYGYTF
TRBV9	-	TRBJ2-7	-	TGTGCCAGCAGCGGCCCACCGGTAACCTACGAGCAGTACTTC	CASSGPPVTYEQYF
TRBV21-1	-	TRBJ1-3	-	TGTGCCAGCAGCCGGGGGAGAACTGGAAACACCATATATTTT	CASSRGRTGNTIYF
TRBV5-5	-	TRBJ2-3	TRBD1	TGTGCCAGCAGCCGGGATTTCGGACAGGGCACAGATACGCAGTATTTT	CASSRDFGQGTDTQYF
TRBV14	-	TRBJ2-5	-	TGTGCCAGCAGCCAAGGAGGCGGGACAGCAAAAAGGACCCAGTACTTC	CASSQGGGTAKRTQYF
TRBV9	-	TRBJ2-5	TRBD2	TGTGCCAGCAGCGTTAGCGGGGGCTACGAGACCCAGTACTTC	CASSVSGGYETQYF
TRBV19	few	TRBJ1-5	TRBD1	TGTGCCAGTAGTTCGACAGGGGGAGGGAATCAGCCCCAGCATTTT	CASSSTGGGNQPQHF
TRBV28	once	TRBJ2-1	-	TGTGCCAGCAGTTCCCACCAGGGGGGTTACAATGAGCAGTTCTTC	CASSSHQGGYNEQFF
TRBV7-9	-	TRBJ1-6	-	TGTGCCAGCAGCCGGGGGGATTTGGATGATTCACCCCTCCACTTT	CASSRGDLDDSPLHF